In its sample, the clone carrying this TCR beta chain was seen a few times. What it binds is not known. Time point in this sample: newly diagnosed GD, antithyroid drugs for less than 3 months. From RNA extracted from PBMCs, the TCR library was made. The data are from a study of regulatory T cells in long-lasting Graves disease. Study-wide results and limits: Clonotypes that were public and shared totalled 2,500 to 3,500 in persistent patients versus 966 in new patients. Favored usage of TRBV28, TRBJ1-2 and TRBJ2-5 was recorded in persistent disease.

Per the germline V gene, CDR1 is KGHSH and CDR2 is LQKENI. Trimming shortened V by 3 bases and J by 0 bases, and 21 bases separated the two germline ends. The CDR3 spans 19 residues. Libraries of TCR beta came from iRepertoire HTBI primers plus Arm-PCR of CDR3 regions. TCRdb reprocessed the multiplex PCR reads via MiXCR and lists one record per CDR3 protein. The data contain about 440,000 distinct CDR3 sequences, about a sixth of them singletons. A further study also used this sample, focusing on T cells in Graves' hyperthyroidism and ophthalmopathy. That paper states: Diagnoses rested on clinical symptoms, serum thyroxine and TRAb, thyroid ultrasound and orbital computed tomography.

The sample consisted of peripheral blood mononuclear cells (PBMCs), taken at new diagnosis, from a patient treated with antithyroid drugs. The chain carries TRBV18 and TRBJ2-4, with TRBD2 as a possible D gene (7 bases). The TCR originated in a woman aged 18-29 years with Graves disease. The CDR3 DNA is TGTGCCAGCTCACCTTCTTTGCACGGGGGGCTTCCAGCCAAAAACATTCAGTACTTC. It yields the protein CASSPSLHGGLPAKNIQYF.